These 32 T cell receptor beta chains share one sample of origin, sequenced in a study of regulatory T cells in long-lasting Graves disease. Specified time point: newly diagnosed GD, antithyroid drugs for less than 3 months. There was RNA extracted from PBMCs, and the TCR library was made from it. CDR3-region Arm-PCR and iRepertoire HTBI primers produced the TCR beta libraries. One entry per CDR3 protein, called by TCRdb with MiXCR from the multiplex PCR reads. The sample has about 560,000 distinct CDR3 sequences; around 16% are singletons. These data were also reused for a study on T cells in Graves' hyperthyroidism and ophthalmopathy.

The sample in question was peripheral blood mononuclear cells (PBMCs), obtained at new diagnosis, from a patient treated with antithyroid drugs. The receptors were gathered from a man aged 18 to 35 with Graves disease.

At least ten counts were recorded for this clonotype. CDR3 protein: CASSELKGGGYEQYF. The CDR3 DNA follows: TGTGCCAGCAGTGAACTTAAGGGGGGGGGCTACGAGCAGTACTTC. J is TRBJ2-7 and V is TRBV6-1; D is possibly TRBD2 (7 bases). The V end lost 2 bases, the J end lost 3 bases, and 14 bases lay between the germline ends. This CDR3 is 15 amino acids long. Germline V gene sequence: CDR1 MNHNS, CDR2 SASEGT.

Many counts were recorded for this clonotype. The chain joins TRBV27 to TRBJ2-5; D is unresolved. The V end lost 2 bases, the J end lost 5 bases, and 27 bases lay between the germline ends. Germline CDR1 is MNHEY and CDR2 is SMNVEV (reference sequence). This CDR3 comprises 19 residues. The CDR3 protein is CASSLKWVSQVLEYETQYF. CDR3 DNA sequence: TGTGCCAGCAGTTTAAAGTGGGTCTCGCAGGTGCTGGAGTATGAGACCCAGTACTTC.

This clonotype was detected only once. This sequence may be a read error, since a much larger clone differs from it by one base. The V call is TRBV7-9, the J call TRBJ2-3, with TRBD2 matching over 8 bases. CDR1 and CDR2 (germline): SEHNR, FQNEAQ (reference sequence). The CDR3 sequence is 15 residues long. The chain's CDR3 is CASSLSGDITDTRYF. In DNA form, the CDR3 reads TGTGCCAGCAGCCTTAGCGGGGACATCACAGATACGCGGTATTTT.

This clonotype showed up many times. DNA for the CDR3: TGCAGTGCTTGGGTCAGGGCGGCAGCTTTCTTT. Protein sequence: CSAWVRAAAFF. The chain uses TRBV20-1 and TRBJ1-1; D may be TRBD1 (5 bases). The CDR3 runs 11 residues. Germline values: CDR1 DFQATT, CDR2 SNEGSKA (reference sequence). V lost 5 bases and J lost 10, with 14 bases in between.

A few counts support this clonotype. This chain links TRBV5-7 with TRBJ2-5; 9 bases are shared with TRBD1. TRBV5-7 belongs to the ORF category, with a function that is uncertain. The V gene end was trimmed by 4 bases and the J gene end by 7 bases; junction bases not matched to a gene: 8. The CDR3 is 14 residues long. The CDR3 DNA follows: TGTGCCAGCAGCCCCCGGGACAGGGCTGCGACCCAGTACTTC. This encodes CASSPRDRAATQYF.

This clonotype came up a few times. This chain links TRBV9 with TRBJ2-7; the D call may be TRBD1 or TRBD2 (5 bases each). The V gene lost 2 bases and the J gene lost 2 bases, with 11 bases spanning the gap. CDR3 size: 14 residues. Germline V gene data show CDR1 as SGDLS and CDR2 as YYNGEE. CDR3 in amino acids: CASSVGTEPYEQYF. The DNA for the CDR3 is TGTGCCAGCAGCGTCGGGACGGAGCCCTACGAGCAGTACTTC.

The CDR3 sequence: CASSVGDSPSPGSGYTF. The DNA of the CDR3 is TGTGCCAGCAGCGTAGGGGACAGCCCTTCCCCCGGTAGTGGCTACACCTTC. The rearrangement uses TRBV9 and TRBJ1-2; 7 bases are a match to TRBD1. Looked up from germline, CDR1 is SGDLS and CDR2 is YYNGEE. V lost 0 bases, J lost 7 bases, and 15 bases stayed unmatched. The CDR3 extends over 17 amino acids.

At least ten counts were recorded for this clonotype. The CDR3 nucleotides read TGTGCCAGCAGTGATCCCGGGGGACAGGGGGTGGGTGGCTACACCTTC. This gives the protein CASSDPGGQGVGGYTF. The chain is built from TRBV6-1 and TRBJ1-2, with 11 bases lining up with TRBD1. The CDR3 totals 16 residues. Losses at the gene ends were 3 bases for V and 7 bases for J; bases not matched to a gene: 10. Germline-derived CDR1 and CDR2 are MNHNS and SASEGT.

This clonotype was found many times. The gene calls are TRBV2 and TRBJ1-5; 9 bases match TRBD1. The germline V gene has CDR1 SNHLY and CDR2 FYNNEI. V trimming: 3 bases; J trimming: 7 bases; junction bases outside the gene matches: 4. This CDR3 contains 14 residues. The CDR3 reads CASSDDRGGQPQHF. The DNA of the CDR3 is TGTGCCAGCAGTGATGACAGGGGGGGGCAGCCCCAGCATTTT. The whole variable domain, remainder taken from reference TRBV2 and TRBJ1-5, is EPEVTQTPSHQVTQMGQEVILRCVPISNHLYFYWYRQILGQKVEFLVSFYNNEISEKSEIFDDQFSVERPDGSNFTLKIRSTKLEDSAMYFCASSDDRGGQPQHFGDGTRLSIL.

The sample holds a few counts of this clonotype. Compared with germline, one end of the junction differs, possibly owing to a read error. V and J are TRBV9 and TRBJ2-1; 15 nucleotides line up with TRBD2. The germline gives CDR1 SGDLS, CDR2 YYNGEE. The CDR3 runs to 16 residues. The DNA for the CDR3 is TGTGTCAGCAGCGTGGAACTGGGACTAGCGGGAGGTGAGCAGTTCTTC. Its translation is CVSSVELGLAGGEQFF.

This chain connects TRBV29-1 to TRBJ2-1; D is perhaps TRBD2 (5 bases). The CDR3 loop spans 14 amino acids. Germline lookup yields CDR1 SQVTM and CDR2 ANQGSEA. Trimming shortened V by 5 bases and J by 7 bases, and 18 bases separated the two germline ends. This CDR3 is CSVLYPVRANEQFF. The CDR3 DNA reads as TGCAGCGTTCTCTACCCGGTGAGGGCAAATGAGCAGTTCTTC.

This clonotype was seen at least ten times. The genes are TRBV6-1 and TRBJ2-5, with a tentative D call TRBD1 (5 bases). CDR3 length: 13 amino acids. The germline V and J ends were trimmed by 9 bases and 5 bases, with 16 bases remaining between them. Germline V gives CDR1 MNHNS, CDR2 SASEGT. In DNA, the CDR3 is TGTGCCAGTAGAAGGGGATCGAGGGAGACCCAGTACTTC. It translates to CASRRGSRETQYF.

This chain joins TRBV19 and TRBJ1-2; D might be TRBD1 (6 bases). Deletions cut 8 bases from V and 4 bases from J, with 17 bases between. The CDR3 extends over 14 amino acids. The germline CDR1 and CDR2 sequences are LNHDA and SQIVND (reference sequence). The CDR3 DNA reads TGTGCCAGTCGCCTGGGACATACGCCCTATGGCTACACCTTC. This encodes CASRLGHTPYGYTF.

There are many counts of this clonotype. DNA for the CDR3: TGCGCCAGCAGCTCACCCCATAGCGGGTCTGGGGATGAGCAGTTCTTC. Translated, it gives CASSSPHSGSGDEQFF. The chain is built from TRBV5-1 and TRBJ2-1, with 7 bases identical to TRBD2. V dropped 3 bases and J dropped 8; count of bases not matched to a gene: 14. The CDR3 spans 16 residues. Germline values: CDR1 SGHRS, CDR2 YFSETQ. Combining the CDR3 with reference TRBV5-1 and TRBJ2-1 gives the whole variable domain KAGVTQTPRYLIKTRGQQVTLSCSPISGHRSVSWYQQTPGQGLQFLFEYFSETQRNKGNFPGRFSGRQFSNSRSEMNVSTLELGDSALYLCASSSPHSGSGDEQFFGPGTRLTVL.

As for this clonotype: A read error may produce the germline difference seen at one junction end. This chain joins TRBV9 and TRBJ2-7; 10 bases are shared with TRBD2. Germline V gives CDR1 SGDLS, CDR2 YYNGEE. This CDR3 has 15 residues. In DNA, the CDR3 is TGTGCCAGCGGCGTAGCTAGCGGGAGCTACTACGAGCAGTACTTC. Encoded protein: CASGVASGSYYEQYF.

Turning to this clonotype: As the CDR3 is not closed by the conserved phenylalanine or tryptophan, this likely results from a read error. This rearrangement joins TRBV28 to TRBJ2-7; 8 positions match TRBD1. V gave up 5 bases and J gave up 2 bases; unmatched junction bases: 11. The length of the CDR3 is 16 residues. Germline values: CDR1 MDHEN, CDR2 SYDVKM. The CDR3 DNA sequence: TGTGCCAGCAGTCCTCCCCTGGACAGGGTTACCTACGAGCAGTACTCC. Its protein product is CASSPPLDRVTYEQYS.

The table lists this clonotype with many counts. The genes are TRBV28 and TRBJ1-5, with D hard to call. With 2 bases removed from V and 6 bases from J, the gap between germline ends came to 11 bases. This CDR3 spans 14 amino acids. The germline CDR1 and CDR2 sequences are MDHEN and SYDVKM. CDR3 loop: CASSLGGYGQPQHF. DNA for the CDR3: TGTGCCAGCAGTTTAGGAGGGTACGGTCAGCCCCAGCATTTT.

In this sample, this clonotype turned up many times. The V and J genes are TRBV12-3 or TRBV12-4 and TRBJ2-7; 8 bases map to TRBD1. Trimming took 8 bases from V and 6 from J; bases not matched to a gene: 12. This CDR3 is 14 amino acids long. CDR3 nucleotides: TGTGCCAGCTCGGACAGGGATTTCACCCGCGAGCAGTACTTC. Amino acids: CASSDRDFTREQYF.

About this clonotype itself: A read error may explain this, as a much larger clone is one base away. The chain joins TRBV12-3 or TRBV12-4 to TRBJ2-2; D is perhaps TRBD1 (6 bases). The CDR3 spans 17 residues. Trimming took 1 base from V and 6 from J, leaving 18 bases between them. The CDR3 is CASSLVLRWGPAGELFF. The CDR3 nucleotides read TGTGCCAGCAGTTTAGTGTTGCGCTGGGGGCCCGCCGGGGAGCTGTTTTTT.

This clonotype occurred many times. The rearrangement uses TRBV20-1 and TRBJ2-7; D unclear. Trimming removed 3 bases from V and 3 bases from J, with 6 bases in between. CDR1 and CDR2 from the germline V gene are DFQATT and SNEGSKA (reference sequence). The CDR3 extends over 11 amino acids. CDR3 region: CSASLVYEQYF. The CDR3 DNA sequence: TGCAGTGCTAGTCTGGTCTACGAGCAGTACTTC.

The chain recombines TRBV25-1 with TRBJ1-1, with no clear D. The germline V gene has CDR1 MGHDK and CDR2 SYGVNS. This CDR3 has 14 amino acids. V dropped 3 bases and J dropped 8 bases, with 16 bases sitting between them. CDR3: CASSESHPKLEAFF. CDR3 nucleotides: TGTGCCAGCAGTGAGAGCCACCCGAAATTAGAAGCTTTCTTT.

This clonotype was counted many times. Here the CDR3 reads CASSFPPWRDNYEQYF. The CDR3 DNA follows: TGTGCCAGCAGCTTCCCCCCCTGGCGGGATAACTACGAGCAGTACTTC. The V gene is TRBV7-9, the J gene TRBJ2-7; TRBD2 is a possible D gene (6 bases). Between the trimmed V and J ends, which lost 3 bases and 3 bases, there was a span of 18 bases. This CDR3 comprises 16 residues. In germline, CDR1 is SEHNR, CDR2 FQNEAQ (reference sequence).

This clonotype occurred many times. V usage is TRBV27 and J usage is TRBJ2-2; 10 bases map to TRBD2. From germline, CDR1 is MNHEY and CDR2 SMNVEV (reference sequence). The CDR3 has 18 amino acids. Unmatched junction bases numbered 10, after V lost 0 bases and J lost 6 bases. CDR3 residues: CASSLSGRLAGAAGELFF. CDR3 nucleotides: TGTGCCAGCAGTTTATCTGGGCGGCTAGCGGGGGCGGCCGGGGAGCTGTTTTTT.

This clonotype was observed many times. The V and J genes are TRBV11-3 and TRBJ2-3, with D perhaps being TRBD1 or TRBD2 (5 bases each). CDR1 and CDR2 from the germline V gene are SGHNT and YENEEA. Trimming removed 5 bases from V and 6 bases from J, with 12 bases in between. The CDR3 runs 13 residues. The CDR3 sequence: CASSPGSDDTQYF. The CDR3 DNA follows: TGTGCCAGCAGCCCAGGGAGTGACGATACGCAGTATTTT.

This clonotype was found many times. The chain links TRBV6-1 to TRBJ2-7; 7 bases agree with TRBD1. Germline lookup yields CDR1 MNHNS and CDR2 SASEGT. The trim removed 6 bases at V and 7 bases at J, leaving 6 bases unmatched. The CDR3 consists of 12 residues. The CDR3 spells CASRAQGHEQYF. The CDR3 DNA reads as TGTGCCAGCAGGGCACAGGGGCATGAGCAGTACTTC.

The sample holds a few counts of this clonotype. The V call is TRBV4-1, the J call TRBJ1-5, with D unclear. Germline CDR1 and CDR2: MGHRA and YSYEKL. V lost 4 bases and J 3 bases, leaving 10 bases between the germline ends. This CDR3 is 14 amino acids long. As DNA, the CDR3 is TGCGCCAGCAGCCGAGGAGGGAACAATCAGCCCCAGCATTTT. The encoded protein is CASSRGGNNQPQHF.

This sequence joins TRBV20-1 and TRBJ2-7; D may match TRBD1 or TRBD2 (5 bases each). The CDR3 consists of 14 residues. The V gene's germline CDR1 is DFQATT and CDR2 SNEGSKA (reference sequence). The DNA of the CDR3 is TGCAGCGGGACGAAACAGGCATATGATGGCGAGCAGTACTTC. This codes for CSGTKQAYDGEQYF.

This clonotype has ten or more counts. The V call is TRBV11-2, the J call TRBJ2-5; 9 bases align to TRBD2. The CDR3 contains 15 residues. CDR1 is SGHAT and CDR2 is FQNNGV in the germline V gene. Trimming cost V 2 bases and J 5 bases; bases outside gene matches: 6. This CDR3 reads CASSLYSGSSETQYF. In DNA form, the CDR3 reads TGTGCCAGCAGCTTATATAGCGGGAGTAGCGAGACCCAGTACTTC.

The rearrangement joins TRBV6-1 to TRBJ1-5; D is possibly TRBD1 (5 bases). Germline-derived CDR1 and CDR2 are MNHNS and SASEGT. V was shortened by 1 base and J by 2 bases, with 12 bases between the two germline ends. This CDR3 has 16 residues. DNA of the CDR3: TGTGCCAGCAGTGAAGTTGGGTGGGGGGGCAATCAGCCCCAGCATTTT. Protein sequence: CASSEVGWGGNQPQHF.

This clonotype has a single count. V usage is TRBV27 and J usage is TRBJ2-1, with 8 bases that match TRBD2. The CDR3 totals 17 residues. Unmatched junction bases numbered 16, after V lost 4 bases and J lost 8 bases. CDR1 MNHEY and CDR2 SMNVEV come from the germline V gene (reference sequence). The CDR3 spells CASSSPPGLVKAHEQFF. As DNA, the CDR3 is TGTGCCAGCAGTTCTCCCCCGGGACTAGTCAAAGCCCATGAGCAGTTCTTC.

This clonotype was seen at least ten times. CDR3 nucleotide sequence: TGTGCCAGCAGTTTCGGCCAGACCTATGGCTACACCTTC. Protein: CASSFGQTYGYTF. V and J are TRBV12-3 or TRBV12-4 and TRBJ1-2, with D hard to call. The CDR3 length is 13 residues. V was clipped by 3 bases and J by 4 bases, with 9 bases between them.

V usage is TRBV4-1 and J usage is TRBJ1-2; D remains ambiguous. V lost 1 base and J 3 bases, leaving 12 bases between the germline ends. CDR1 and CDR2 (germline): MGHRA, YSYEKL. The length of the CDR3 is 15 residues. The DNA for the CDR3 is TGCGCCAGCAGCCAAGTATCAAGGGCGGACTATGGCTACACCTTC. Translated, it gives CASSQVSRADYGYTF.